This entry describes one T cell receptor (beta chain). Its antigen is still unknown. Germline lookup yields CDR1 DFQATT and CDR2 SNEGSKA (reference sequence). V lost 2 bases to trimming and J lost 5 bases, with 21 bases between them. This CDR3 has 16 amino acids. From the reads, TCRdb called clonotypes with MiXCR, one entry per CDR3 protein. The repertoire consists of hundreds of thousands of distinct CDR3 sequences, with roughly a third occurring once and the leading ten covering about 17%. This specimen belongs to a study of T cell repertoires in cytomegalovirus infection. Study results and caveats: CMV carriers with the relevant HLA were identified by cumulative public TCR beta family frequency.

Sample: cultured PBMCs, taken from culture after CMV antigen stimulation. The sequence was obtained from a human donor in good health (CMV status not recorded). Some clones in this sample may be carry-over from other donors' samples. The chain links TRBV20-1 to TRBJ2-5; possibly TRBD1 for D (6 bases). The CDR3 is CSARTRRDIPPETQYF. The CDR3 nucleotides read TGCAGTGCTAGAACCCGCCGGGACATCCCACCGGAGACCCAGTACTTC.